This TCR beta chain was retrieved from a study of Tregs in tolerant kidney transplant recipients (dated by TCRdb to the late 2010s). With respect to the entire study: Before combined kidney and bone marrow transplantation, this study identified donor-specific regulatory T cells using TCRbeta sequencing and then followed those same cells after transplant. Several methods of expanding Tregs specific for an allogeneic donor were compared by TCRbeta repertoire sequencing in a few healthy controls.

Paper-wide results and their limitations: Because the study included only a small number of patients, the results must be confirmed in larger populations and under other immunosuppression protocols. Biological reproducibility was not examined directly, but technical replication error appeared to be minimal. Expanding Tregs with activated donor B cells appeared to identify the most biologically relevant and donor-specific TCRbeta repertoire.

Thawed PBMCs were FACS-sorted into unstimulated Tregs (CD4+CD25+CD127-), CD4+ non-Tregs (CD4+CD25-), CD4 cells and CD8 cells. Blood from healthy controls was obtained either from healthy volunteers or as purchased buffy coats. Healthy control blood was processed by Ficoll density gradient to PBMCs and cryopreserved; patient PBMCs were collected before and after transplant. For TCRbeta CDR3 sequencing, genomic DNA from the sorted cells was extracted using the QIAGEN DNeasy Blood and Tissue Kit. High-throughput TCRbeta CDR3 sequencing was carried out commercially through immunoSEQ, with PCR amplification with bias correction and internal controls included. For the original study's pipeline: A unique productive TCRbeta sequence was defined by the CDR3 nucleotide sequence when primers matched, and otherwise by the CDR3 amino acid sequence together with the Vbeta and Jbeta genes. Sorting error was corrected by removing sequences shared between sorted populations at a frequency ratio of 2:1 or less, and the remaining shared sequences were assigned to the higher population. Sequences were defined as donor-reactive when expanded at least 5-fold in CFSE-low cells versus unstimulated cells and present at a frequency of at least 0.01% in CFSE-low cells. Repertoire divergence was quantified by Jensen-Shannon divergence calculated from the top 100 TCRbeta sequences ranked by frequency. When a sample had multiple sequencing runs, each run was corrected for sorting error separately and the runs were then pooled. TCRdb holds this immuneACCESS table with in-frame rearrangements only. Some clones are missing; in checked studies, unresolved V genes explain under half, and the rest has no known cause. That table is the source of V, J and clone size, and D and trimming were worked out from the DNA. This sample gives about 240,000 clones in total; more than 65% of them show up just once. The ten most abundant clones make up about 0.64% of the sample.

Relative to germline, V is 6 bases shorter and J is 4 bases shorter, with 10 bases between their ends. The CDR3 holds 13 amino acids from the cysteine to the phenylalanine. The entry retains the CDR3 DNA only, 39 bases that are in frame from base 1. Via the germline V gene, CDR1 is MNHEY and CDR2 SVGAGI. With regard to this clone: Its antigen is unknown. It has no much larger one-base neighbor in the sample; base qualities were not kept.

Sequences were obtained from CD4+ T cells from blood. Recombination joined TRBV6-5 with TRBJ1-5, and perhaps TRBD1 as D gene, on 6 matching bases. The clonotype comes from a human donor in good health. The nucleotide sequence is TGTGCCAGCAGCCGCGGACAGAATCAGCCCCAGCATTTT. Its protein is CASSRGQNQPQHF.